These 21 T cell receptor beta chains originate from one sample sequenced in a study of T cells expressing NK-cell markers. After re-calling the 5' RACE reads, TCRdb lists one entry per CDR3 protein, DNA absent. Its table lists 150,000 to 180,000 distinct CDR3 sequences. Material: blood T cells: a sorted CD56 or NKG2C T cell subset, CD4+ or CD8+ T cells, or bulk PBMC T cells (not recorded which). The receptors were gathered from a woman aged 50 to 65 in good health.

The chain combines TRBV7-3 with TRBJ2-3; the D call from TCRdb, TRBD2, cannot be confirmed without DNA. Germline V lookup: CDR1 SGHTA, CDR2 FQGTGA. The CDR3 has 17 residues. The CDR3 protein is CASSLGPGLADADTQYF.

This chain's CDR3 is CASSEPGMGSEAFF. The V gene is TRBV10-1, the J gene TRBJ1-1; TCRdb gives TRBD1 as the D gene, but with no DNA this cannot be confirmed. The germline V gene has CDR1 WNHNN and CDR2 SYGVQD (reference sequence). This CDR3 is built from 14 residues.

V is TRBV14 and J is TRBJ2-3; TCRdb gives TRBD2 as the D gene, but with no DNA this cannot be confirmed. From germline, CDR1 is SGHDN and CDR2 FVKESK. The CDR3 runs 15 residues. The CDR3 here is CASSPEGLRTDTQYF.

The V gene is TRBV2, the J gene TRBJ2-6. The CDR3 extends over 12 amino acids. Germline CDR1 SNHLY, CDR2 FYNNEI. CDR3 amino acids: CAVRGGANVLTF.

The J gene is TRBJ2-6, the V gene TRBV10-2; TCRdb lists TRBD1, though no DNA is available to test this call. This CDR3 region has 17 residues. CDR1 is WSHSY, CDR2 SAAADI, per germline. The CDR3 spells CASLGPQNYSGANVLTF.

The rearrangement links TRBV28 to TRBJ2-7; absent DNA, TCRdb's TRBD2 call cannot be checked. This CDR3 region has 14 residues. CDR1 is MDHEN and CDR2 is SYDVKM in the germline V gene. The CDR3 protein is CASTRLAGVYEQYF.

The J gene is TRBJ1-1, the V gene TRBV20-1. CDR3 length: 13 amino acids. Germline V gene data show CDR1 as DFQATT and CDR2 as SNEGSKA (reference sequence). CDR3 sequence: CSATAEGVTEAFF.

This chain connects TRBV7-9 to TRBJ2-7; TCRdb gives TRBD1 as the D gene, but with no DNA this cannot be confirmed. This CDR3 region has 15 residues. The germline V gene encodes CDR1 SEHNR and CDR2 FQNEAQ (reference sequence). The CDR3 reads CASSSKNGATYEQYF.

The chain couples TRBV12-3 or TRBV12-4 to TRBJ2-3; absent DNA, TCRdb's TRBD2 call cannot be checked. The CDR3 sequence is 13 residues long. The CDR3 region is CASSPRPEDTQYF.

The chain is built from TRBV20-1 and TRBJ2-7; TCRdb proposes TRBD1, but this gene call is untestable without DNA. Germline lookup yields CDR1 DFQATT and CDR2 SNEGSKA (reference sequence). This CDR3 is built from 14 residues. CDR3: CSARGTESLYEQYF.

The chain couples TRBV5-4 to TRBJ2-7; TCRdb gives TRBD2 as the D gene, but with no DNA this cannot be confirmed. This CDR3 region has 16 residues. Germline values: CDR1 SGHNT, CDR2 YYREEE (reference sequence). The CDR3 spells CASSLGLATFSYEQYF.

The rearrangement joins TRBV7-6 to TRBJ2-5; TCRdb picks TRBD2, but there is no DNA to check that call. The CDR3 loop spans 16 amino acids. Germline lookup yields CDR1 SGHVS and CDR2 FNYEAQ. The CDR3 protein is CASSVARREVPETQYF.

The chain combines TRBV6-5 with TRBJ2-2; TCRdb's D call of TRBD2 is untestable without DNA. The CDR3 is 14 residues long. The germline CDR1 and CDR2 sequences are MNHEY and SVGAGI. CDR3 sequence: CASTLVGNTGELFF.

The chain recombines TRBV29-1 with TRBJ1-1. Germline-derived CDR1 and CDR2 are SQVTM and ANQGSEA. The CDR3 length is 12 residues. The CDR3 reads CSVDTLNVEAFF.

The rearrangement joins TRBV9 to TRBJ2-1. There are 15 residues in the CDR3. Germline V gives CDR1 SGDLS, CDR2 YYNGEE. The CDR3 loop is CASSVVSQTYNEQFF.

The chain recombines TRBV12-3 or TRBV12-4 with TRBJ1-1; checking the TCRdb D call of TRBD1 is not possible without DNA. The CDR3 spans 14 residues. Here the CDR3 reads CASTFGTADRVAFF.

The genes are TRBV5-6 and TRBJ2-4; lacking DNA, the TRBD2 call made by TCRdb goes unchecked. The CDR3 covers 20 residues. The germline V gene encodes CDR1 SGHDT and CDR2 YYEEEE. The CDR3 region is CASSDSLAGGLPKAKNIQYF.

V and J are TRBV20-1 and TRBJ2-7; the TRBD1 assignment by TCRdb is unverifiable without DNA. The CDR3 is 12 residues long. Germline V gives CDR1 DFQATT, CDR2 SNEGSKA (reference sequence). The CDR3 reads CSAGTGADEQYF.

V is TRBV12-3 or TRBV12-4 and J is TRBJ2-3; the TRBD2 assignment by TCRdb is unverifiable without DNA. The length of the CDR3 is 17 residues. CDR3 in amino acids: CASSFILDGRGKDTQYF.

V gene TRBV15 combines with J gene TRBJ2-5; lacking DNA, the TRBD2 call made by TCRdb goes unchecked. Looked up from germline, CDR1 is LNHNV and CDR2 is YYDKDF (reference sequence). This CDR3 is 13 amino acids long. The CDR3 spells CATSKAGQETQYF.

V and J are TRBV19 and TRBJ2-5; checking the TCRdb D call of TRBD2 is not possible without DNA. The CDR3 spans 20 residues. Germline V gene lookup returns CDR1 LNHDA and CDR2 SQIVND (reference sequence). CDR3 in amino acids: CASSTFGASPKGMVKETQYF. Supplemented by reference TRBV19 and TRBJ2-5, the full variable domain reads DGGITQSPKYLFRKEGQNVTLSCEQNLNHDAMYWYRQDPGQGLRLIYYSQIVNDFQKGDIAEGYSVSREKKESFPLTVTSAQKNPTAFYLCASSTFGASPKGMVKETQYFGPGTRLLVL.